The 11 T cell receptor beta chains reported below all come from one sample, sequenced in a study of blood T cell repertoires in COVID-19. Assay used: immunoSEQ multiplex PCR; TCRdb lists only in-frame clones, some missing. Altogether just under 90,000 clones are present, 90% being singletons, with the ten largest covering approximately 1.6%. Sequenced sample: peripheral blood. The receptors come from a man in his 60s with acute or convalescent COVID-19.

This sequence joins TRBV4-3 and TRBJ2-5; 8 bases line up with TRBD1. V was pared by 1 base and J by 7 bases, with 8 bases of the junction left unmatched. Germline CDR1 is LGHNA and CDR2 is YSLEER. The CDR3 spans 15 residues. This CDR3 is CASSQVGTGVSTQYF. As DNA, the CDR3 is TGCGCCAGCAGCCAAGTGGGGACAGGAGTATCGACCCAGTACTTC.

The chain couples TRBV6-2 or TRBV6-3 to TRBJ1-2; 9 positions match TRBD1. Trimming took 6 bases from V and 3 from J; bases not matched to a gene: 11. The CDR3 loop spans 16 amino acids. CDR1 and CDR2 (germline): MNHEY, SVGEGT. CDR3 protein: CASSPMGTGMDYGYTF. CDR3 DNA: TGTGCCAGCAGCCCTATGGGGACAGGGATGGACTATGGCTACACCTTC.

This clone was found once. V gene TRBV28 combines with J gene TRBJ1-5; D unresolved. Between the trimmed V and J ends, which lost 7 bases and 0 bases, there was a span of 13 bases. Germline CDR1 reads MDHEN; CDR2 reads SYDVKM. This CDR3 is built from 15 residues. Here the CDR3 reads CASTRRLYSNQPQHF. The CDR3 nucleotides are TGTGCCAGCACCCGCAGACTTTATAGCAATCAGCCCCAGCATTTT.

The chain links TRBV7-2 to TRBJ1-2; D unresolved. This CDR3 region has 12 residues. Trimming stripped 4 bases from V and 5 bases from J, with 8 bases between. Germline V gene sequence: CDR1 SGHTA, CDR2 FQGNSA. The CDR3 here is CASSSHSYGYTF. CDR3 nucleotide sequence: TGTGCCAGCAGCTCTCACAGTTATGGCTACACCTTC.

This clone was seen just once. This rearrangement joins TRBV6-5 to TRBJ1-2; 9 nucleotides align to TRBD1. The CDR3 loop spans 14 amino acids. CDR1 and CDR2 from the germline V gene are MNHEY and SVGAGI. Losses at the gene ends were 7 bases for V and 4 bases for J; bases not matched to a gene: 7. In nucleotides, the CDR3 is TGTGCCAGCACCCGGGACAGGGTCGCCTATGGCTACACCTTC. Residues: CASTRDRVAYGYTF.

This chain links TRBV5-4 with TRBJ1-2; TRBD1 matches 11 bases. This CDR3 is built from 14 residues. Germline assignment: CDR1 SGHNT and CDR2 YYREEE (reference sequence). The junction had 1 base not matched to a gene; V was cut back by 0 bases and J by 6 bases. DNA for the CDR3: TGTGCCAGCAGCTTGGAGGACAGGGGGCATGGCTACACCTTC. Amino acids: CASSLEDRGHGYTF.

The chain has TRBV5-1 and TRBJ2-3; 11 bases agree with TRBD2. CDR1 and CDR2 (germline): SGHRS, YFSETQ. J was trimmed by 7 bases and V by 1 base; bases with no gene match: 8. The CDR3 sequence is 16 residues long. CDR3 loop: CASSLLAGGEKNTQYF. In DNA form, the CDR3 reads TGCGCCAGCAGCTTGTTAGCGGGAGGGGAGAAGAATACGCAGTATTTT.

The V and J genes are TRBV28 and TRBJ1-2; a possible D gene is TRBD1 (5 bases). Looked up from germline, CDR1 is MDHEN and CDR2 is SYDVKM. There are 12 residues in the CDR3. The V end was cut by 6 bases, the J end by 7 bases, with 12 bases between. The CDR3 sequence is CASRRRGVGYTF. Written as DNA, the CDR3 is TGTGCCAGCAGGCGCCGGGGGGTTGGCTACACCTTC.

The chain employs TRBV4-3 and TRBJ2-7, with D hard to call. Between the trimmed V and J ends, which lost 2 bases and 5 bases, there was a span of 16 bases. Germline CDR1 and CDR2: LGHNA and YSLEER. The CDR3 consists of 15 residues. CDR3 residues: CASSQSIKTWNEQYF. The CDR3 coding sequence is TGCGCCAGCAGCCAAAGTATTAAGACTTGGAACGAGCAGTACTTC.

This chain connects TRBV11-3 to TRBJ2-7; perhaps TRBD2 as D (6 bases). Trimming took 5 bases from V and 1 from J, leaving 12 bases between them. This CDR3 comprises 14 residues. Germline-derived CDR1 and CDR2 are SGHNT and YENEEA. This CDR3 is CASSVGEESYEQYF. The CDR3 region has the DNA TGTGCCAGCAGCGTGGGGGAGGAGTCCTACGAGCAGTACTTC.

J is TRBJ2-7 and V is TRBV2; no clear D gene. Germline loops: CDR1 SNHLY, CDR2 FYNNEI. The V end lost 5 bases, the J end lost 1 base, and 15 bases lay between the germline ends. CDR3 length equals 15 residues. CDR3 loop: CASSRTEILSYEQYF. CDR3 nucleotides: TGTGCCAGCAGTAGAACAGAAATCCTATCCTACGAGCAGTACTTC. Complete variable domain (other parts from reference TRBV2 and TRBJ2-7): EPEVTQTPSHQVTQMGQEVILRCVPISNHLYFYWYRQILGQKVEFLVSFYNNEISEKSEIFDDQFSVERPDGSNFTLKIRSTKLEDSAMYFCASSRTEILSYEQYFGPGTRLTVT.